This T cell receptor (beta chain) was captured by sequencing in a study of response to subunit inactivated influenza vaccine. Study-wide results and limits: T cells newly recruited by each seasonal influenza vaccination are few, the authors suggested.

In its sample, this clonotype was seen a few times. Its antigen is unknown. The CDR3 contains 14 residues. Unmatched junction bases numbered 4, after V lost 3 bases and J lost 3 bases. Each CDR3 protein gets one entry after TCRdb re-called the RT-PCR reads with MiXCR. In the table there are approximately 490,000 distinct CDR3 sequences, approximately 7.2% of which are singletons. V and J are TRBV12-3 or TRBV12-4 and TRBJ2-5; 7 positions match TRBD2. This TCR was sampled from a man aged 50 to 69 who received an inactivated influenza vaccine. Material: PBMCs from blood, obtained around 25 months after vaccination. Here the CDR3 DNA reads TGTGCCAGCAGTTTGGATGGGACTAAAGAGACCCAGTACTTC. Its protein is CASSLDGTKETQYF.